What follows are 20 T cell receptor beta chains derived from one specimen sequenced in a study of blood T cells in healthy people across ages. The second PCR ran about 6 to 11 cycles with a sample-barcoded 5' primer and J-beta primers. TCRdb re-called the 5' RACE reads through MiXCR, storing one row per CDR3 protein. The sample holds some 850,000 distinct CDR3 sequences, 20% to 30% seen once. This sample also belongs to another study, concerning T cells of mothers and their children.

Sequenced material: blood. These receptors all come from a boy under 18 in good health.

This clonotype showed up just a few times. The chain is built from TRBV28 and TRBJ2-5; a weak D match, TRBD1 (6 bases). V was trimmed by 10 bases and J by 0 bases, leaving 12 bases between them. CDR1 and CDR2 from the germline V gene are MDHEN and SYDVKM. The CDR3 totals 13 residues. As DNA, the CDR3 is TGTGCCACAAGCAGGGGTTACCAAGAGACCCAGTACTTC. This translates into CATSRGYQETQYF. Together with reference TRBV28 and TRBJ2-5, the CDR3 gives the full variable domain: DVKVTQSSRYLVKRTGEKVFLECVQDMDHENMFWYRQDPGLGLRLIYFSYDVKMKEKGDIPEGYSVSREKKERFSLILESASTNQTSMYLCATSRGYQETQYFGPGTRLLVL.

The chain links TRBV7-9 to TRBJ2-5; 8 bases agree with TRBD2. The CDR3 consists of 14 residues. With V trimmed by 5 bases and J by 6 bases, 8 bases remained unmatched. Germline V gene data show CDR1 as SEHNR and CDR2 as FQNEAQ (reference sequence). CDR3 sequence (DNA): TGTGCCAGCAGCCCCCGGGGGGGGCTAAAGACCCAGTACTTC. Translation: CASSPRGGLKTQYF.

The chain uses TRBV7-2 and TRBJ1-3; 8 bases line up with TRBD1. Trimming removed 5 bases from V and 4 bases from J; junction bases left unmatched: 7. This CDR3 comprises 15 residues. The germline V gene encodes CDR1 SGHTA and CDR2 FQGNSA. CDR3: CASSIDRGVGNTIYF. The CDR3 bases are TGTGCCAGCAGCATCGACAGGGGAGTAGGAAACACCATATATTTT.

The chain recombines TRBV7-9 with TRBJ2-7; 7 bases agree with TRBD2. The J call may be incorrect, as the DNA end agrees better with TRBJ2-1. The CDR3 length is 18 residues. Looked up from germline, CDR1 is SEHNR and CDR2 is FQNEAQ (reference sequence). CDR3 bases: TGTGCCAGCAGCTTATCTTTTTCATCGCTAGCGGCTAACAATGAGCAGTTCTTC. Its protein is CASSLSFSSLAANNEQFF.

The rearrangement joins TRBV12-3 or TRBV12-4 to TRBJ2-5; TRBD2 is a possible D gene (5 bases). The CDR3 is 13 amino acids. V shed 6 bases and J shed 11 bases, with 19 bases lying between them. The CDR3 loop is CASSPVRAREQYF. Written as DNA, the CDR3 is TGTGCCAGCAGCCCTGTGAGGGCGAGGGAGCAGTACTTC.

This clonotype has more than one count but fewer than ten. CDR3 residues: CASSAGTSGNEQFF. The CDR3 DNA is TGTGCCAGCAGCGCCGGGACTAGCGGAAATGAGCAGTTCTTC. V usage is TRBV7-2 and J usage is TRBJ2-5; 11 bases fit TRBD2. The J call may be faulty, since TRBJ2-1 better matches the DNA end. Germline CDR1 SGHTA, CDR2 FQGNSA. The CDR3 runs 14 residues.

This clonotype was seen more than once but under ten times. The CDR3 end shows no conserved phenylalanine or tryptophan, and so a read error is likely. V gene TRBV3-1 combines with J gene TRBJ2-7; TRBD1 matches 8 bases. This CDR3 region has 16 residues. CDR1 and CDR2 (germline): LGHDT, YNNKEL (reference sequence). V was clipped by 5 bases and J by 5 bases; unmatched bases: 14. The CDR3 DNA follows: TGTGCCAGCAGCGCTCCTGACAGGGGAGGAAGGAACGAGCAGTACCTC. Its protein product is CASSAPDRGGRNEQYL.

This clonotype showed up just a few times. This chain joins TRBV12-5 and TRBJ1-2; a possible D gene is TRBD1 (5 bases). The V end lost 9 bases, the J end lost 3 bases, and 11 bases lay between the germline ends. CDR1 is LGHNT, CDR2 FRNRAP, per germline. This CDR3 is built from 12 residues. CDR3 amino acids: CASAQGYYGYTF. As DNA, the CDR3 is TGTGCTAGCGCCCAGGGCTACTATGGCTACACCTTC.

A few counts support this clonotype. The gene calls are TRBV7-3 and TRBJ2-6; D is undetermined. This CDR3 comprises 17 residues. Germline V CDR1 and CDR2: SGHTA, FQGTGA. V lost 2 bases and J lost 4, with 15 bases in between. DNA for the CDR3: TGTGCCAGCAGCTTACTATCCACAGCTCTGGGGGCCAACGTCCTGACTTTC. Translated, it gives CASSLLSTALGANVLTF.

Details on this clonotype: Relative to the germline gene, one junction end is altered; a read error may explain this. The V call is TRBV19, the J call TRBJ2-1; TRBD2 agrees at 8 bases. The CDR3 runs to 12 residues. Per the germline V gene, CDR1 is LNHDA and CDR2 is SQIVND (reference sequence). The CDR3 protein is CASSTPGGVRYF. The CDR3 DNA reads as TGTGCCAGTAGCACCCCGGGAGGGGTTCGGTACTTC.

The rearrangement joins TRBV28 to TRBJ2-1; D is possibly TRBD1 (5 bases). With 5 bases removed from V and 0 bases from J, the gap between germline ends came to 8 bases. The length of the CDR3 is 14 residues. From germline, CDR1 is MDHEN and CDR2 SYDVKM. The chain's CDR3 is CASSRQLSYNEQFF. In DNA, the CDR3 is TGTGCCAGCAGTAGACAGCTCTCCTACAATGAGCAGTTCTTC.

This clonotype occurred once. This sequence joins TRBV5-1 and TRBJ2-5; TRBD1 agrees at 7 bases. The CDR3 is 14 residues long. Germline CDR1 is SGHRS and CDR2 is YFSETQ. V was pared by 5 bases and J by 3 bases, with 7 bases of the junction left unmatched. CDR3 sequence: CASSSTGTEETQYF. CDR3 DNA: TGCGCCAGCAGTTCTACCGGGACAGAAGAGACCCAGTACTTC.

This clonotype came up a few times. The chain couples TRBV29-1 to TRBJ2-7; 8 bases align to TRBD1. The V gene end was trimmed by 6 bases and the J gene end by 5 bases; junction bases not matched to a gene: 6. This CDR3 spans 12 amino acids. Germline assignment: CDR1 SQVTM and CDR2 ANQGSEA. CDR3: CSVADRDDEQYF. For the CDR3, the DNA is TGCAGCGTAGCGGACAGGGACGACGAGCAGTACTTC.

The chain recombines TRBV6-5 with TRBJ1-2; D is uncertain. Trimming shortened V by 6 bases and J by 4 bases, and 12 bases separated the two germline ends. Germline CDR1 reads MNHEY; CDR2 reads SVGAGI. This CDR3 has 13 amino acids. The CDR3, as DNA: TGTGCCAGCAGACGAGACGGTAGCTATGGCTACACCTTC. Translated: CASRRDGSYGYTF.

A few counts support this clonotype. The CDR3 loop reads CASIPRASGGQETQYF. As DNA, the CDR3 is TGTGCCAGCATTCCTAGGGCTAGCGGGGGCCAAGAGACCCAGTACTTC. The chain carries TRBV2 and TRBJ2-5, with 10 bases aligning to TRBD2. CDR3 length equals 16 residues. Germline CDR1 SNHLY, CDR2 FYNNEI. Trimming removed 7 bases from V and 1 base from J; junction bases left unmatched: 9.

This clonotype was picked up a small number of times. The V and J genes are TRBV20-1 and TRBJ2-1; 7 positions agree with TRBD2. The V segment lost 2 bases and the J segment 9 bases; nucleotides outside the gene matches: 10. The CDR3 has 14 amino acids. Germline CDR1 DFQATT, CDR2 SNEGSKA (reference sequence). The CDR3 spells CSARNSGSPSEQFF. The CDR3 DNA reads TGCAGTGCTAGAAATAGCGGGTCACCCAGTGAGCAGTTCTTC.

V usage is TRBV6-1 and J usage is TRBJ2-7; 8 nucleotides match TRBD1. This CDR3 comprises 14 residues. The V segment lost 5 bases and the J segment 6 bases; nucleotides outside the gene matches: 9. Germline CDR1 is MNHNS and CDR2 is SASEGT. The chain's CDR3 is CASSQPGQVGEQYF. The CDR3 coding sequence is TGTGCCAGCAGTCAACCGGGACAGGTCGGCGAGCAGTACTTC.

Here the CDR3 DNA reads TGTGCCAGCAGTGACGGGGGAAACTATGGCTACACCTTC. Its translation is CASSDGGNYGYTF. The rearrangement joins TRBV28 to TRBJ1-2; TRBD1 is a possible D gene (5 bases). From germline, CDR1 is MDHEN and CDR2 SYDVKM. CDR3 length equals 13 residues. V lost 5 bases and J lost 2, with 9 bases in between.

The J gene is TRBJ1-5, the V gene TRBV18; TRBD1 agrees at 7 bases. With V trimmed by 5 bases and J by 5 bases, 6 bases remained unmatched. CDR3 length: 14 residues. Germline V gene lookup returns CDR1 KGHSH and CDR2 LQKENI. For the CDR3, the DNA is TGTGCCAGCTCATCGGGACAGCGATATCAGCCCCAGCATTTT. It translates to CASSSGQRYQPQHF.

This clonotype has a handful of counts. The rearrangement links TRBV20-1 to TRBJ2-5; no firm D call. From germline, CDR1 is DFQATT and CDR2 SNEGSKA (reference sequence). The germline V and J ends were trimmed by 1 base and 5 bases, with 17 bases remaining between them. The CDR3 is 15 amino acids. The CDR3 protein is CSARAAAASQETQYF. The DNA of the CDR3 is TGCAGTGCTAGAGCCGCGGCAGCATCGCAGGAGACCCAGTACTTC.